The present T cell receptor beta chain was sequenced within a study of cytomegalovirus exposure and HLA in healthy donors. TCRdb's table, derived via immunoSEQ multiplex PCR, lists solely in-frame clones and lacks some. The sample has 150,000 or so clones; about nine tenths are singletons. CDR1 is MDHEN, CDR2 SYDVKM, per germline. The CDR3 loop spans 16 amino acids. V trimming: 4 bases; J trimming: 6 bases; junction bases outside the gene matches: 10. The sequence derives from a woman in her thirties in good health and CMV-seropositive. Sequencing used PBMCs. The J gene is TRBJ1-5, the V gene TRBV28; 9 bases align to TRBD1. CDR3 DNA sequence: TGTGCCAGCAGTTCTGCCACAGGGGGCGGTCGTCAGCCCCAGCATTTT. It codes for CASSSATGGGRQPQHF.